This T cell receptor beta chain was identified in a study of cytomegalovirus exposure and HLA in healthy donors. The PCR employed 60 Vbeta primers together with 13 Jbeta primers. The data were produced by immunoSEQ multiplex PCR, yet TCRdb's version contains in-frame clones alone and is incomplete. The profile shows around 140,000 clones, roughly 75% of them singletons. Germline CDR1 and CDR2: MNHNS and SASEGT. Trimming cost V 3 bases and J 2 bases, with 10 bases left between them. CDR3 length equals 14 residues. The TCR comes from a female donor in good health and CMV-seronegative. This chain joins TRBV6-1 and TRBJ2-5; TRBD2 might be the D (5 bases). Sequencing was carried out using PBMCs. Here the CDR3 reads CASSDRDPQETQYF. For the CDR3, the DNA is TGTGCCAGCAGTGACCGGGATCCTCAAGAGACCCAGTACTTC.